The rows below give T cell receptor beta chains drawn from one sample of a study of regulatory T cells in long-lasting Graves disease. A single record per CDR3 protein comes from TCRdb applying MiXCR to the multiplex PCR reads. Among about 440,000 distinct CDR3 sequences listed, 15% to 20% were seen once. The same specimen was also included in a second study, on T cells in Graves' hyperthyroidism and ophthalmopathy.

The sequencing used peripheral blood mononuclear cells (PBMCs), collected at new diagnosis, from a patient treated with antithyroid drugs. These receptors were taken from a young woman with Graves disease. Each CDR3 is given with its conserved first and last residue. D genes are given only for firm matches. Clone size is stated in some rows and not others, as once, few, many or a class when expanded.

TRBJ1-3 . 15 TRBV7-9 . CASSLVTGSGNTIYF TGTGCCAGCAGCTTAGTGACAGGCTCTGGAAACACCATATATTTT
TRBJ2-1 . 12 TRBV15 . CATSRDVDEQFF TGTGCCACCAGCAGAGATGTCGATGAGCAGTTCTTC
TRBJ2-3 . 16 TRBV4-1 . CASSQEIGVGTDTQYF TGCGCCAGCAGCCAAGAGATCGGGGTGGGGACAGATACGCAGTATTTT
TRBJ2-7 . 12 TRBV6-1 few CASSDMASEQYF TGTGCCAGCAGTGATATGGCAAGCGAGCAGTACTTC
TRBJ1-1 . 11 TRBV29-1 few CSVNVGTRAFF TGCAGCGTCAACGTGGGGACAAGGGCTTTCTTT
TRBJ1-6 TRBD1 16 TRBV12-3/TRBV12-4 few CASSLALTGRNSPLHF TGTGCCAGCAGTTTAGCGTTGACAGGGAGAAATTCACCCCTCCACTTT
TRBJ2-1 . 13 TRBV5-1 many CASSPASVREQFF TGCGCCAGCAGCCCGGCTAGCGTGCGTGAGCAGTTCTTC
TRBJ1-4 TRBD1 14 TRBV29-1 few CSVERRDRGEKLFF TGCAGCGTTGAAAGAAGGGACAGGGGGGAAAAACTGTTTTTT
TRBJ1-2 . 13 TRBV5-8 . CASTSQDYYGYTF TGTGCCAGCACCTCACAGGACTACTATGGCTACACCTTC
TRBJ2-7 . 14 TRBV4-3 . CASSQDPSGYDQYF TGCGCCAGCAGCCAAGATCCCAGCGGTTACGATCAGTACTTC
TRBJ1-5 . 12 TRBV14 many CASSMGNQPQHF TGTGCCAGCAGCATGGGGAATCAGCCCCAGCATTTT
TRBJ2-7 TRBD2 14 TRBV10-1 few CASSESAGSYEQYF TGCGCCAGCAGTGAGTCAGCGGGGTCCTACGAGCAGTACTTC
TRBJ2-3 . 14 TRBV7-3 many CASSFDRTTDTQYF TGTGCCAGCAGCTTTGACCGTACCACAGATACGCAGTATTTT
TRBJ1-5 . 15 TRBV27 few CASSLGSGGNQPQHF TGTGCCAGCAGTTTAGGGAGCGGCGGCAATCAGCCCCAGCATTTT
TRBJ2-7 TRBD2 16 TRBV20-1 . CSARSSTSGSSYEQYF TGCAGTGCTAGATCTTCCACTAGCGGGAGCTCCTACGAGCAGTACTTC
TRBJ2-2 . 12 TRBV30 few CACSSGVGELFF TGTGCCTGTAGTTCCGGAGTCGGGGAGCTGTTTTTT
TRBJ2-5 . 12 TRBV10-3 many CAISELEETQYF TGTGCCATCAGTGAGCTGGAAGAGACCCAGTACTTC
TRBJ2-2 . 16 TRBV29-1 . CSVEDLSWGQSGELFF TGCAGCGTTGAAGATCTTTCTTGGGGCCAGTCCGGGGAGCTGTTTTTT
TRBJ1-1 . 14 TRBV5-5 many CASSGDPRRAEAFF TGTGCCAGCAGCGGGGACCCCCGGCGGGCTGAAGCTTTCTTT
TRBJ2-5 . 15 TRBV2 few CASSPQGGWEETQYF TGTGCCAGCAGTCCACAGGGAGGATGGGAGGAGACCCAGTACTTC
TRBJ1-2 TRBD1 14 TRBV27 . CASSFSTGENGYTF TGTGCCAGCAGTTTCTCCACAGGGGAGAATGGCTACACCTTC
TRBJ2-1 . 14 TRBV15 many CATSRGISRHEQFF TGTGCCACCAGCAGAGGTATTAGCAGGCATGAGCAGTTCTTC
TRBJ2-3 TRBD2 18 TRBV7-8 many CASSPRTSGRGGTDTQYF TGTGCCAGCAGCCCTAGGACTAGCGGGAGAGGTGGCACAGATACGCAGTATTTT
TRBJ1-2 . 12 TRBV30 many CAWSSGLYGYTF TGTGCCTGGAGTAGTGGCCTCTATGGCTACACCTTC
TRBJ2-1 TRBD2 18 TRBV24-1 few CATSDPGPSGATYNEQFF TGTGCCACCAGTGATCCCGGCCCTAGCGGGGCTACCTACAATGAGCAGTTCTTC